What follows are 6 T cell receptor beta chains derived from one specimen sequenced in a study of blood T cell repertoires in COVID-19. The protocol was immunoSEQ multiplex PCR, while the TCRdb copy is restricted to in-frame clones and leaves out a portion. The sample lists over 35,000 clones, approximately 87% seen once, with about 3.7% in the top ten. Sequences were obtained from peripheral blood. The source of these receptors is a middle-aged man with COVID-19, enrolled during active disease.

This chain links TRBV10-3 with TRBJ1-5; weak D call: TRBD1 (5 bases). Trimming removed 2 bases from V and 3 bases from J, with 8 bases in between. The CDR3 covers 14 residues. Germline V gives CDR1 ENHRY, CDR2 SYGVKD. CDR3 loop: CAISEKGDNQPQHF. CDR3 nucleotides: TGTGCCATCAGTGAGAAAGGGGACAATCAGCCCCAGCATTTT.

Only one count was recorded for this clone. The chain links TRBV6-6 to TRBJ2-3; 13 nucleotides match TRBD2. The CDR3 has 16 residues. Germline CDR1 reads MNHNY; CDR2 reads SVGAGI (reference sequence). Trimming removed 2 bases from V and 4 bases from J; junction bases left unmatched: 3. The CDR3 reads CASSYPGLAGPDTQYF. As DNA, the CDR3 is TGTGCCAGCAGTTACCCGGGACTAGCGGGACCAGATACGCAGTATTTT.

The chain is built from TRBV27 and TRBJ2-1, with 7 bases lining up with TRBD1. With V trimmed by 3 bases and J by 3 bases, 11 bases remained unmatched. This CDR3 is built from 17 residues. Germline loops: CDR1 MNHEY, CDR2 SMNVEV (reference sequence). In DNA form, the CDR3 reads TGTGCCAGCAGTTTCCAAAGGGGGCTCAGGGTCTACAATGAGCAGTTCTTC. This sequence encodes CASSFQRGLRVYNEQFF.

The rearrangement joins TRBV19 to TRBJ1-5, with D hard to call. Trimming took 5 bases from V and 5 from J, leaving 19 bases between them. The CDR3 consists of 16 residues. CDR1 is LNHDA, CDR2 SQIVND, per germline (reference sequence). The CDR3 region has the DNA TGTGCCAGTAGTCCAATGTCTGGCGAGAGGCATCAGCCCCAGCATTTT. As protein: CASSPMSGERHQPQHF. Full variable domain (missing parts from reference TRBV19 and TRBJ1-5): DGGITQSPKYLFRKEGQNVTLSCEQNLNHDAMYWYRQDPGQGLRLIYYSQIVNDFQKGDIAEGYSVSREKKESFPLTVTSAQKNPTAFYLCASSPMSGERHQPQHFGDGTRLSIL.

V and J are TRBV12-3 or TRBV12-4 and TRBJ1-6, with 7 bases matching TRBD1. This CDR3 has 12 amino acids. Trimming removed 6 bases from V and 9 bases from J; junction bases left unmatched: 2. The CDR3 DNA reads TGTGCCAGCAGACAGGGGAGTTCACCCCTCCACTTT. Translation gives CASRQGSSPLHF.

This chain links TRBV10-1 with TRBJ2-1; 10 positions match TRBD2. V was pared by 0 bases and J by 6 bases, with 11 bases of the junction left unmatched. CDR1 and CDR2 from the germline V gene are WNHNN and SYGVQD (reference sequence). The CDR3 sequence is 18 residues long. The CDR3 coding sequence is TGCGCCAGCAGTGAGTCTCGGATGCTAGCGGGGGTCCCCAATGAGCAGTTCTTC. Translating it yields CASSESRMLAGVPNEQFF.